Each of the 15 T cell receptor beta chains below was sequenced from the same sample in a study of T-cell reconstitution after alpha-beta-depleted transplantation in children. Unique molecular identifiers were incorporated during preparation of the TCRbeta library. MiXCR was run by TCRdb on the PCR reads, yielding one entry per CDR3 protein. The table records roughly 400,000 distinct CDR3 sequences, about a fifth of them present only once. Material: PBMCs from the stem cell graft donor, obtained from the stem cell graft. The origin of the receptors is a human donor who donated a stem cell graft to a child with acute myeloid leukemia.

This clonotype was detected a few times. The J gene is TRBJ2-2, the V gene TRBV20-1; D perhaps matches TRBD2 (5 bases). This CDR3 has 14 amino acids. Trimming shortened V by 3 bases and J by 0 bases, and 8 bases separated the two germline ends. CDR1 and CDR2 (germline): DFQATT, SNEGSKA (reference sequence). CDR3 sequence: CSASERTNTGELFF. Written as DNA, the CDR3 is TGCAGTGCTAGTGAGCGGACGAACACCGGGGAGCTGTTTTTT.

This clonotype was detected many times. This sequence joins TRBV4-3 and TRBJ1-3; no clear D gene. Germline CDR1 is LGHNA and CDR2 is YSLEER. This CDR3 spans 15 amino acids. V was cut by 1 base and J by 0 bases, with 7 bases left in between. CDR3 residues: CASSQARISGNTIYF. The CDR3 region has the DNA TGCGCCAGCAGCCAAGCACGGATCTCTGGAAACACCATATATTTT.

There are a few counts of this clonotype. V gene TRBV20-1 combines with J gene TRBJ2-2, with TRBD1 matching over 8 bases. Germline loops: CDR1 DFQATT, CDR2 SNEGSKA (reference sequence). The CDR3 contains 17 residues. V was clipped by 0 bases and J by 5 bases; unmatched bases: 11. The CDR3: CSARDLAQGVYTGELFF. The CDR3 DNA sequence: TGCAGTGCTAGAGATCTTGCACAGGGGGTATATACCGGGGAGCTGTTTTTT.

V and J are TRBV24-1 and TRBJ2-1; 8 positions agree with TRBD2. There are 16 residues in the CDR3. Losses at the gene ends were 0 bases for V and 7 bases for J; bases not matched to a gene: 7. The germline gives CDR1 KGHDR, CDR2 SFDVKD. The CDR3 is CATSDLFAGGLNEQFF. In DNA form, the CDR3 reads TGTGCCACCAGTGATTTGTTCGCGGGAGGTTTGAATGAGCAGTTCTTC.

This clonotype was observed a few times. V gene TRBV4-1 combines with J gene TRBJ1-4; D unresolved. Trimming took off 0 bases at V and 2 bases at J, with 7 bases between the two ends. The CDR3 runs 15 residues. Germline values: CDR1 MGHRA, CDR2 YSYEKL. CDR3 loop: CASSQDPFTNEKLFF. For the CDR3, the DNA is TGCGCCAGCAGCCAAGATCCGTTTACTAATGAAAAACTGTTTTTT.

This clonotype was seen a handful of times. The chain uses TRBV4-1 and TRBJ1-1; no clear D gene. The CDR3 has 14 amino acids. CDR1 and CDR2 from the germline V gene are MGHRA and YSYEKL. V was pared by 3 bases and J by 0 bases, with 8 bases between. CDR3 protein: CASSQPELNTEAFF. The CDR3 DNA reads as TGCGCCAGCAGCCAGCCGGAACTGAACACTGAAGCTTTCTTT.

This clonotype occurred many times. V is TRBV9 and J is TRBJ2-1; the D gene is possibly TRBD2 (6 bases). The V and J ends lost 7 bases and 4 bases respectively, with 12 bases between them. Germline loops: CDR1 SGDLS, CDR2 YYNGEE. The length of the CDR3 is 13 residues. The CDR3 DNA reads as TGTGCCAGCGGGCGGGATAGTTACAATGAGCAGTTCTTC. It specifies CASGRDSYNEQFF.

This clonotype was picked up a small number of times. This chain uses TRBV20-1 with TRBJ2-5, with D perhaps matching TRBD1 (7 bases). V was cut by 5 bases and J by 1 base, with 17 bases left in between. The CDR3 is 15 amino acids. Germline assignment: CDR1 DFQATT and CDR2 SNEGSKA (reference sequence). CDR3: CSAPDPGGSQETQYF. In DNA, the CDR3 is TGCAGTGCTCCAGACCCAGGGGGGTCCCAAGAGACCCAGTACTTC.

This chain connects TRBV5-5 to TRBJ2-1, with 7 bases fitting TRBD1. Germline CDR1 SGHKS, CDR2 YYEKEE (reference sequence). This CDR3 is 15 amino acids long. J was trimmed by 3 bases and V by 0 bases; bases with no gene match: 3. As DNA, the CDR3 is TGTGCCAGCAGCTTGGAAGGGGGCGTCTACAATGAGCAGTTCTTC. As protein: CASSLEGGVYNEQFF.

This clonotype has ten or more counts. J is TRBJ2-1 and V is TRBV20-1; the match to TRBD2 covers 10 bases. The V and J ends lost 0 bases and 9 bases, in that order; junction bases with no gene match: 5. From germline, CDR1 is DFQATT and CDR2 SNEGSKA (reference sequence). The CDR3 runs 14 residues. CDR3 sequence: CSARDPAGGPEQFF. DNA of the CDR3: TGCAGTGCTAGAGACCCAGCGGGAGGGCCTGAGCAGTTCTTC.

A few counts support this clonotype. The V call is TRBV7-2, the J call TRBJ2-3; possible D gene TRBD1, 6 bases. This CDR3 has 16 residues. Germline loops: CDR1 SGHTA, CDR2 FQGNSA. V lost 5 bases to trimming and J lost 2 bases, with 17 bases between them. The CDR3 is CASSQPLRDITDTQYF. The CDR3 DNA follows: TGTGCCAGCAGCCAACCCCTCCGGGACATCACAGATACGCAGTATTTT.

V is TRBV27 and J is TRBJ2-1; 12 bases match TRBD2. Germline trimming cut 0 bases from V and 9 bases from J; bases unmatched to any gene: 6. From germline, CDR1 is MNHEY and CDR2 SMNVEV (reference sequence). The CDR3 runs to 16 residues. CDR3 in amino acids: CASSLSRLAGGVEQFF. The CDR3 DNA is TGTGCCAGCAGTTTATCGAGGCTAGCGGGAGGGGTTGAGCAGTTCTTC.

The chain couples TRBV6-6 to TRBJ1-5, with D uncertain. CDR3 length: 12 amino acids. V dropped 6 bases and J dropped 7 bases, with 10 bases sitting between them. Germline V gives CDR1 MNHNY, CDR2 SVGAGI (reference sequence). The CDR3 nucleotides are TGTGCCAGCAGCCTGCTTGAGCAGCCCCAGCATTTT. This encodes CASSLLEQPQHF.

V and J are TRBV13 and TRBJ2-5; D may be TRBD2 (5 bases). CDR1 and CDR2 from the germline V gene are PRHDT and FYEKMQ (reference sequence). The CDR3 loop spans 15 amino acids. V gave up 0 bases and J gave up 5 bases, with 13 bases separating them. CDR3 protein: CASSLGLGLAETQYF. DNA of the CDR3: TGTGCCAGCAGCTTAGGCCTCGGGTTAGCGGAGACCCAGTACTTC.

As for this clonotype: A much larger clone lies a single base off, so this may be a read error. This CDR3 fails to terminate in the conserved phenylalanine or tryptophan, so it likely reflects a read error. CDR3 amino acids: CAISSQGGGHYEQYY. The CDR3 nucleotides read TGTGCCATCAGTTCCCAGGGAGGGGGCCACTACGAGCAGTACTAC. The gene calls are TRBV10-3 and TRBJ2-7, with D possibly being TRBD1 or TRBD2 (7 bases each). V was pared by 5 bases and J by 3 bases, with 17 bases between. Germline CDR1 and CDR2: ENHRY and SYGVKD. The CDR3 extends over 15 amino acids.